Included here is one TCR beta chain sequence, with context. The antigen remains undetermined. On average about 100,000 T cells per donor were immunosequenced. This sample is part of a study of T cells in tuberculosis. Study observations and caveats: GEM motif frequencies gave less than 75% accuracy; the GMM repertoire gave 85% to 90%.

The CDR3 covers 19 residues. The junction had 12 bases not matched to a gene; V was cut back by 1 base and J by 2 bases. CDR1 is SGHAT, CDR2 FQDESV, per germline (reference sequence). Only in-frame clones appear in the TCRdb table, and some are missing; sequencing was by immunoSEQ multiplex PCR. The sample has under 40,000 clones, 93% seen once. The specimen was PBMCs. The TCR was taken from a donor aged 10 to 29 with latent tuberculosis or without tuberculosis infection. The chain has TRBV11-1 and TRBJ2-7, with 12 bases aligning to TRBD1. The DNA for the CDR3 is TGTGCCAGCAGCTTAGTTTCCGGGACAGGGGGCCACTTCGCCTACGAGCAGTACTTC. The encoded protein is CASSLVSGTGGHFAYEQYF. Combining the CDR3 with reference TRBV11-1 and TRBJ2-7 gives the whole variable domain EAEVAQSPRYKITEKSQAVAFWCDPISGHATLYWYRQILGQGPELLVQFQDESVVDDSQLPKDRFSAERLKGVDSTLKIQPAELGDSAMYLCASSLVSGTGGHFAYEQYFGPGTRLTVT.